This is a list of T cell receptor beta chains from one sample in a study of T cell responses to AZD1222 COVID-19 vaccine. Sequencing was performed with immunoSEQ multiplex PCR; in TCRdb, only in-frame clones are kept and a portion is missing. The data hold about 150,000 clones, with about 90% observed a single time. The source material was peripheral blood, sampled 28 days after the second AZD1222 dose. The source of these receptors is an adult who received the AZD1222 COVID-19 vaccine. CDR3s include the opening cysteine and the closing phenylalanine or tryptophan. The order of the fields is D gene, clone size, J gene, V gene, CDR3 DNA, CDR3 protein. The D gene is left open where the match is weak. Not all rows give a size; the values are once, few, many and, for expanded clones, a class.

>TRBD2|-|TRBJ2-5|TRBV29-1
TGCAGCTCCTGGCAGGGACTAGGGTACCAAGAGACCCAGTACTTC
CSSWQGLGYQETQYF
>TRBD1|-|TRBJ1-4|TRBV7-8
TGTGCCAGCAGCCTTAGCGGGACAGGGGGGGTCAGGGAAAAACTGTTTTTT
CASSLSGTGGVREKLFF
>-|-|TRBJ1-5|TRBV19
TGTGCCAGTAGTATCCAGGGTGGTAGAAGTCAGCCCCAGCATTTT
CASSIQGGRSQPQHF
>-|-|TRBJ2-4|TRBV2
TGTGCCAGCCGTCGTGGGGGGGCAGGAAACATTCAGTACTTC
CASRRGGAGNIQYF
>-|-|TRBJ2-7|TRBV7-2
TGTGCCAGCAGCCCCCGTCCTGGCTCCTACGAGCAGTACTTC
CASSPRPGSYEQYF
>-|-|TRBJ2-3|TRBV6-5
TGTGCCAGCACCTCGCGGTACACAGATACGCAGTATTTT
CASTSRYTDTQYF
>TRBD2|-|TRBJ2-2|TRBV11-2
TGTGCCAGCAGCTCGAGGTGGGGGGAAGCGGGAGTAGTAGGCGGGGAGCTGTTTTTT
CASSSRWGEAGVVGGELFF
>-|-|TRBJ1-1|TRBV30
TGTGCCTGGAGCCCAGGGTTTACCAACACTGAAGCTTTCTTT
CAWSPGFTNTEAFF
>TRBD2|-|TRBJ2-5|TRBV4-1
TGCGCCAGCAGCCTGACTAGCGGGGGCCCTCGTGAGACCCAGTACTTC
CASSLTSGGPRETQYF
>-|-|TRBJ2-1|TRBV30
TGTGCCTGGAGTACAGGCAATCCGAATGAGCAGTTCTTC
CAWSTGNPNEQFF
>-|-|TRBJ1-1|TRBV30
TGTGCCTGGATTGCTGGGGGCCGCGAAGCTTTCTTT
CAWIAGGREAFF
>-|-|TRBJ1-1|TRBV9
TGTGCCAGCAGTAGGGGGGGTGAAGCTTTCTTT
CASSRGGEAFF
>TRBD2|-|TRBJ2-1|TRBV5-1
TGCGCCAGCAGCTCCCGACTAGCGGGACGTAGCTCCTACAATGAGCAGTTCTTC
CASSSRLAGRSSYNEQFF
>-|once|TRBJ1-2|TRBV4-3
TGCGCCAGCAGCCCGGGAGTTTTCTATGGCTACACCTTC
CASSPGVFYGYTF
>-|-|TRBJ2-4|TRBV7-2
TGTGCCAGCAGCCAAGGGCCCGAGGGCATTCAGTACTTC
CASSQGPEGIQYF
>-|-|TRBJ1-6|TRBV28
TGTGCCAGCAGTTTGGGGGCCAGGGATTCACCCCTCCACTTT
CASSLGARDSPLHF
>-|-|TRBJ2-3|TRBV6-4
TGTGCCAGCAGAGGTTTCGTACTTACGGGAGTTCTAGATACGCAGTATTTT
CASRGFVLTGVLDTQYF
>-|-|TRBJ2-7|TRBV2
TGTGCCAGCAGGTTGACTACACTCGAGCAGTACTTC
CASRLTTLEQYF
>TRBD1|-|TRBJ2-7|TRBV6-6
TGTGCCAGCGGGGGGACCCAGACAGGGGGCTACCACGAGCAGTACTTC
CASGGTQTGGYHEQYF
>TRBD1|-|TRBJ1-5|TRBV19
TGTGCCAGTAGTATATACGGCAGGGGGCTTGAGGAGGCCCAGCATTTT
CASSIYGRGLEEAQHF
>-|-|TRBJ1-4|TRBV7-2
TGTGCCAGCAGCCCGGGACCAACTAATGAAAAACTGTTTTTT
CASSPGPTNEKLFF
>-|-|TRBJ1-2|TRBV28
TGTGCCAGCAGCTTATACAGGGACGCATATGGCTACACCTTC
CASSLYRDAYGYTF
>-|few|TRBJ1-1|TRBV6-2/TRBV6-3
TGTGCCAGCAGTTACTCCTCTCTGGGCACTGAAGCTTTCTTT
CASSYSSLGTEAFF
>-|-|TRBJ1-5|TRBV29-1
TGCAGCGTGGGGGGCCCCGATAGCAATCAGCCCCAGCATTTT
CSVGGPDSNQPQHF
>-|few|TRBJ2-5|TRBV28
TGTGCCAGCAGCAGGGGACCAACGCAAGAGACCCAGTACTTC
CASSRGPTQETQYF
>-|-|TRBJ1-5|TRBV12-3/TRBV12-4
TGTGCCAGCAGTTTGCTAGATCAGCCCCAGCATTTT
CASSLLDQPQHF
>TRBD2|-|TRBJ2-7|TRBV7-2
TGTGCCAGCAGCTTAGGGTTAGCGGGTACCTACGAGCAGTACTTC
CASSLGLAGTYEQYF
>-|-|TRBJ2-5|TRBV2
TGTGCCAGCAACAGCAGGGAGACCCAGTACTTC
CASNSRETQYF
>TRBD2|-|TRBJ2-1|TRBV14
TGTGCCAGCAGCCAAGCCCGGACTAGCGGGAACAATGAGCAGTTCTTC
CASSQARTSGNNEQFF
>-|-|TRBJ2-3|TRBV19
TGTGCCAGTAGATTAAGGGGCACAGATACGCAGTATTTT
CASRLRGTDTQYF
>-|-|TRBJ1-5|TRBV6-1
TGTGCCAGCAGTGATACAGGGTATCAGCCCCAGCATTTT
CASSDTGYQPQHF
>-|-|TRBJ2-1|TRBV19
TGTGCCAGTAGTATAGACGGAAGCTCCTACAATGAGCAGTTCTTC
CASSIDGSSYNEQFF
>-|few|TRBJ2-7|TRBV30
TGTGCCTGGAGTGTACCCCAAACAGGGGCTCGGGGGGCTGAGCAGTACTTC
CAWSVPQTGARGAEQYF
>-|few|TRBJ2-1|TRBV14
TGTGCCAGCAGCCAAGATCGGAACGGGATCCGGCAGTTCTTC
CASSQDRNGIRQFF